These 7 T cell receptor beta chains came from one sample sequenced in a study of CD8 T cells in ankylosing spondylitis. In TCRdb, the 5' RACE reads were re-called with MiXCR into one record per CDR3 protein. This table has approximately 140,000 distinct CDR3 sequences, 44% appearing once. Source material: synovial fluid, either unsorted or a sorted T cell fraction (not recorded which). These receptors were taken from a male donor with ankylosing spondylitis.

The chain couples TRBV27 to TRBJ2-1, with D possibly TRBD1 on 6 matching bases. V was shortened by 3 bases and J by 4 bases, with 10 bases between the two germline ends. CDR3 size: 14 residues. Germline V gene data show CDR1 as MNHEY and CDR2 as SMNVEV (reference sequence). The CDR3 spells CASSFIQGYNEQFF. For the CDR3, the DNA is TGTGCCAGCAGTTTCATACAGGGATACAATGAGCAGTTCTTC.

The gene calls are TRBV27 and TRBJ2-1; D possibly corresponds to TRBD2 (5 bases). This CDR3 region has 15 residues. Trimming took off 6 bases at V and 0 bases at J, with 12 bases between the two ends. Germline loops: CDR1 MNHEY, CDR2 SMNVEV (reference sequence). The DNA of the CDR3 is TGTGCCAGCAGCTGGACTCTAAGCTCCTACAATGAGCAGTTCTTC. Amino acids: CASSWTLSSYNEQFF.

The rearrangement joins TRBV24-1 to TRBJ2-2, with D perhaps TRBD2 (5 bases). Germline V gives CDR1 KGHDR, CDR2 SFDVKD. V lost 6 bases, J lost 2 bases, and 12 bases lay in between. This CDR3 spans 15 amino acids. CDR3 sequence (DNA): TGTGCCACCAGTAAAAGAGCTAGCAACACCGGGGAGCTGTTTTTT. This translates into CATSKRASNTGELFF.

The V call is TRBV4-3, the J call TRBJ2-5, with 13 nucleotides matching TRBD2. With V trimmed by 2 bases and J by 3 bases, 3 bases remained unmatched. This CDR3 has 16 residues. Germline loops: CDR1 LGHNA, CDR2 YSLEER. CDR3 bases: TGCGCCAGCAGCCAAACCGGGACTAGCGGGGAAGAGACCCAGTACTTC. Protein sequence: CASSQTGTSGEETQYF.

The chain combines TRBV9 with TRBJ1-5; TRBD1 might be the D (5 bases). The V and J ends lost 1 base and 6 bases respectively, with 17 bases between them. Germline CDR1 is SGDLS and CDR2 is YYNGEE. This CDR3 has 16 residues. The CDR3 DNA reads TGTGCCAGCAGCGTACGACTTCGGGGGTGGGGTCAGCCCCAGCATTTT. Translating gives CASSVRLRGWGQPQHF.

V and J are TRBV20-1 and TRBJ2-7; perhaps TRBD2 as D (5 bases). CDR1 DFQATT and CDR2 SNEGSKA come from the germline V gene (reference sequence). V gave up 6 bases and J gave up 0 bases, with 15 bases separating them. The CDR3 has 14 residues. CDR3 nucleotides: TGCAGTGCATTTAGCGACGCGAGCTCCTACGAGCAGTACTTC. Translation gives CSAFSDASSYEQYF.

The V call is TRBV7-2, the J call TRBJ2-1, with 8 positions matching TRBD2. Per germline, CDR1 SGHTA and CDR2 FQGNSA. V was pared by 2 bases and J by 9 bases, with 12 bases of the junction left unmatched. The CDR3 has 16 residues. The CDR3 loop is CASSLLPGLDLFEQFF. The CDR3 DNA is TGTGCCAGCAGCTTATTACCGGGACTAGATCTTTTTGAGCAGTTCTTC.